Detailed here is one T cell receptor (beta chain). V lost 3 bases and J lost 7, with 14 bases in between. Germline V gene data show CDR1 as MNHNS and CDR2 as SASEGT. The CDR3 consists of 14 residues. The data stem from a study of shared clonotypes between healthy human individuals. Libraries were prepared by immunoSEQ multiplex PCR; TCRdb keeps only in-frame clonotypes and omits some of them. The table records approximately 2,000,000 clones, 85% to 95% of them present only once. J is TRBJ2-3 and V is TRBV6-1, with D possibly called TRBD1 or TRBD2 (6 bases each). The TCR comes from a man younger than 35 in good health. Some clones in this sample may be carry-over from other donors' samples. Sequenced sample: naive CD4+ T cells from PBMCs. Subset indicated: CD45RA+ positively selected. CDR3 sequence: CASSELGGLNTQYF. Written as DNA, the CDR3 is TGTGCCAGCAGTGAGTTAGGGGGGCTGAATACGCAGTATTTT.